Listed below are T cell receptor beta chains from one sample, sequenced in a study of T cells in Graves' hyperthyroidism and ophthalmopathy. TCRdb reprocessed the multiplex PCR reads with MiXCR, giving one entry per CDR3 protein. The sample shows about 530,000 distinct CDR3 sequences, 17% of them seen only once. The sequenced sample consisted of blood. The receptor set was obtained from a woman aged 18 to 35 with Graves' ophthalmopathy. CDR3s include the opening cysteine and the closing phenylalanine or tryptophan. Fields, in order: J gene, D gene, V gene, CDR3 length, clone size, CDR3 protein, CDR3 DNA. A D gene is named only where the DNA matches it firmly. Only some rows state a clone size, as once, few, many or a class for expanded clones.

j_gene: TRBJ1-2
d_gene: -
v_gene: TRBV20-1
len: 12
abundance: few
CDR3aa: CSATLGARGYTF
CDR3nt: TGCAGTGCTACCTTGGGGGCGAGAGGCTACACCTTC

j_gene: TRBJ2-3
d_gene: TRBD2
v_gene: TRBV20-1
len: 15
abundance: -
CDR3aa: CSARGLAGPADTQYF
CDR3nt: TGCAGTGCTAGGGGACTAGCGGGACCCGCAGATACGCAGTATTTT

j_gene: TRBJ2-3
d_gene: TRBD2
v_gene: TRBV4-3
len: 16
abundance: few
CDR3aa: CASSQVEAGGRDTQYF
CDR3nt: TGCGCCAGCAGCCAAGTCGAAGCGGGGGGAAGAGATACGCAGTATTTT

j_gene: TRBJ2-3
d_gene: -
v_gene: TRBV9
len: 15
abundance: few
CDR3aa: CASSVEEGTADTQYF
CDR3nt: TGTGCCAGCAGCGTAGAAGAGGGGACGGCCGATACGCAGTATTTT

j_gene: TRBJ2-3
d_gene: -
v_gene: TRBV10-3
len: 16
abundance: many
CDR3aa: CAISESSQGDPDTQYF
CDR3nt: TGTGCCATCAGTGAGTCGAGCCAGGGTGACCCAGATACGCAGTATTTT

j_gene: TRBJ1-1
d_gene: TRBD1
v_gene: TRBV6-1
len: 15
abundance: many
CDR3aa: CASSLKRQGNTEAFF
CDR3nt: TGTGCCAGCAGCCTAAAGCGACAGGGGAACACTGAAGCTTTCTTT

j_gene: TRBJ2-6
d_gene: -
v_gene: TRBV12-3/TRBV12-4
len: 17
abundance: -
CDR3aa: CASSFGGSSSGANVLTF
CDR3nt: TGTGCCAGCAGTTTTGGAGGGAGTTCCTCTGGGGCCAACGTCCTGACTTTC

j_gene: TRBJ1-1
d_gene: -
v_gene: TRBV4-1
len: 14
abundance: few
CDR3aa: CASRNRAEATEAFF
CDR3nt: TGCGCCAGCCGGAATCGCGCCGAGGCCACTGAAGCTTTCTTT

j_gene: TRBJ2-7
d_gene: -
v_gene: TRBV27
len: 13
abundance: many
CDR3aa: CASSAPYRDEQYF
CDR3nt: TGTGCCAGCAGTGCCCCGTACAGGGACGAGCAGTACTTC

j_gene: TRBJ1-6
d_gene: -
v_gene: TRBV18
len: 16
abundance: -
CDR3aa: CASSPGYGGDGSPLHF
CDR3nt: TGTGCCAGCTCACCAGGGTACGGGGGTGACGGTTCACCCCTCCACTTT

j_gene: TRBJ1-1
d_gene: -
v_gene: TRBV12-3/TRBV12-4
len: 11
abundance: many
CDR3aa: CASSINTEAFF
CDR3nt: TGTGCCAGCAGTATCAACACTGAAGCTTTCTTT

j_gene: TRBJ2-7
d_gene: TRBD2
v_gene: TRBV7-2
len: 14
abundance: many
CDR3aa: CASSETSGTYEQYF
CDR3nt: TGTGCCAGCAGCGAAACTAGCGGTACCTACGAGCAGTACTTC

j_gene: TRBJ2-1
d_gene: -
v_gene: TRBV12-5
len: 12
abundance: few
CDR3aa: CASGLVPSEQFF
CDR3nt: TGTGCTAGTGGTTTGGTACCGTCAGAGCAGTTCTTC

j_gene: TRBJ2-5
d_gene: -
v_gene: TRBV7-8
len: 15
abundance: few
CDR3aa: CASSFPSGARRTQYF
CDR3nt: TGTGCCAGCAGCTTCCCAAGTGGGGCGCGGAGGACCCAGTACTTC

j_gene: TRBJ2-2
d_gene: -
v_gene: TRBV27
len: 15
abundance: -
CDR3aa: CASRRHTEGTGELFF
CDR3nt: TGTGCCAGCAGGCGCCATACCGAGGGCACCGGGGAGCTGTTTTTT

j_gene: TRBJ2-5
d_gene: -
v_gene: TRBV6-2/TRBV6-3
len: 20
abundance: many
CDR3aa: CASSYPSRVIIEEGEETQYF
CDR3nt: TGTGCCAGCAGTTACCCGAGTCGGGTAATAATCGAGGAAGGGGAGGAGACCCAGTACTTC

j_gene: TRBJ2-1
d_gene: -
v_gene: TRBV9
len: 17
abundance: -
CDR3aa: CASSPQPRDLPSDEQFF
CDR3nt: TGTGCCAGCAGCCCTCAACCGCGAGACCTTCCGTCGGATGAGCAGTTCTTC

j_gene: TRBJ1-5
d_gene: TRBD1
v_gene: TRBV20-1
len: 19
abundance: many
CDR3aa: CSARSHPRQGRFGNQPQHF
CDR3nt: TGCAGTGCTAGATCTCACCCTCGACAGGGGAGGTTTGGCAATCAGCCCCAGCATTTT

j_gene: TRBJ2-2
d_gene: TRBD1
v_gene: TRBV12-3/TRBV12-4
len: 14
abundance: many
CDR3aa: CASRDRGDTGELFF
CDR3nt: TGTGCCAGCAGGGACAGGGGGGACACCGGGGAGCTGTTTTTT

j_gene: TRBJ2-6
d_gene: TRBD2
v_gene: TRBV27
len: 17
abundance: few
CDR3aa: CASSLRSGRTGANVLTF
CDR3nt: TGTGCCAGCAGTCTTAGGAGCGGGAGAACTGGGGCCAACGTCCTGACTTTC

j_gene: TRBJ2-7
d_gene: -
v_gene: TRBV4-3
len: 15
abundance: -
CDR3aa: CASSQDSAGRYEQYF
CDR3nt: TGCGCCAGCAGCCAAGATAGCGCGGGGCGCTACGAGCAGTACTTC

j_gene: TRBJ1-2
d_gene: TRBD1
v_gene: TRBV4-1
len: 15
abundance: -
CDR3aa: CASKPRQGANYGYTF
CDR3nt: TGCGCCAGCAAACCTCGACAGGGGGCGAACTATGGCTACACCTTC

j_gene: TRBJ2-5
d_gene: -
v_gene: TRBV20-1
len: 13
abundance: many
CDR3aa: CSAQGRTQETQYF
CDR3nt: TGCAGTGCTCAAGGACGGACCCAAGAGACCCAGTACTTC

j_gene: TRBJ1-1
d_gene: -
v_gene: TRBV9
len: 14
abundance: many
CDR3aa: CASSAAGQNTEAFF
CDR3nt: TGTGCCAGCAGCGCCGCGGGACAGAACACTGAAGCTTTCTTT

j_gene: TRBJ1-5
d_gene: -
v_gene: TRBV6-1
len: 15
abundance: few
CDR3aa: CASSPTGSQNQPQHF
CDR3nt: TGTGCCAGCAGCCCCACCGGGAGCCAAAATCAGCCCCAGCATTTT

j_gene: TRBJ1-3
d_gene: -
v_gene: TRBV6-1
len: 17
abundance: -
CDR3aa: CASSETTDGYSGNTIYF
CDR3nt: TGTGCCAGCAGCGAAACGACGGACGGGTACTCTGGAAACACCATATATTTT

j_gene: TRBJ1-3
d_gene: -
v_gene: TRBV28
len: 16
abundance: many
CDR3aa: CASSLIQGGSGNTIYF
CDR3nt: TGTGCCAGCAGTTTAATTCAGGGAGGCTCTGGAAACACCATATATTTT

j_gene: TRBJ1-2
d_gene: -
v_gene: TRBV20-1
len: 12
abundance: few
CDR3aa: CSATLRGYGYTF
CDR3nt: TGCAGTGCTACGTTGAGGGGATATGGCTACACCTTC

j_gene: TRBJ2-7
d_gene: -
v_gene: TRBV7-8
len: 12
abundance: many
CDR3aa: CASSLGGTEQYF
CDR3nt: TGTGCCAGCAGCTTAGGGGGGACTGAGCAGTACTTC

j_gene: TRBJ2-7
d_gene: -
v_gene: TRBV5-1
len: 14
abundance: many
CDR3aa: CASSLDSRAGEQYF
CDR3nt: TGCGCCAGCAGCTTGGATAGCAGGGCTGGCGAGCAGTACTTC

j_gene: TRBJ1-5
d_gene: -
v_gene: TRBV18
len: 13
abundance: many
CDR3aa: CASSPVADQPQHF
CDR3nt: TGTGCCAGCTCACCCGTGGCAGATCAGCCCCAGCATTTT

j_gene: TRBJ1-2
d_gene: TRBD1
v_gene: TRBV6-1
len: 15
abundance: many
CDR3aa: CASSEAKGGGYGYTF
CDR3nt: TGTGCCAGCAGTGAAGCAAAAGGGGGCGGCTATGGCTACACCTTC

j_gene: TRBJ2-1
d_gene: -
v_gene: TRBV20-1
len: 11
abundance: -
CDR3aa: CSITGWNEQFF
CDR3nt: TGCAGTATTACAGGGTGGAATGAGCAGTTCTTC

j_gene: TRBJ1-1
d_gene: TRBD1
v_gene: TRBV5-4
len: 14
abundance: -
CDR3aa: CASSPWTGGAEAFF
CDR3nt: TGTGCCAGCAGCCCCTGGACAGGGGGAGCTGAAGCTTTCTTT

j_gene: TRBJ2-2
d_gene: TRBD2
v_gene: TRBV4-1
len: 21
abundance: -
CDR3aa: CASSQGGLAGGQRIGTGELFF
CDR3nt: TGCGCCAGCAGCCAAGGGGGACTAGCGGGGGGGCAGCGTATCGGCACCGGGGAGCTGTTTTTT

j_gene: TRBJ2-1
d_gene: -
v_gene: TRBV10-3
len: 16
abundance: -
CDR3aa: CAISGPWVVGNDEQFF
CDR3nt: TGTGCCATCAGTGGCCCCTGGGTAGTAGGCAACGATGAGCAGTTCTTC

j_gene: TRBJ2-5
d_gene: -
v_gene: TRBV10-3
len: 14
abundance: -
CDR3aa: CAISEQGNQETQYF
CDR3nt: TGTGCCATCAGCGAACAGGGAAACCAAGAGACCCAGTACTTC